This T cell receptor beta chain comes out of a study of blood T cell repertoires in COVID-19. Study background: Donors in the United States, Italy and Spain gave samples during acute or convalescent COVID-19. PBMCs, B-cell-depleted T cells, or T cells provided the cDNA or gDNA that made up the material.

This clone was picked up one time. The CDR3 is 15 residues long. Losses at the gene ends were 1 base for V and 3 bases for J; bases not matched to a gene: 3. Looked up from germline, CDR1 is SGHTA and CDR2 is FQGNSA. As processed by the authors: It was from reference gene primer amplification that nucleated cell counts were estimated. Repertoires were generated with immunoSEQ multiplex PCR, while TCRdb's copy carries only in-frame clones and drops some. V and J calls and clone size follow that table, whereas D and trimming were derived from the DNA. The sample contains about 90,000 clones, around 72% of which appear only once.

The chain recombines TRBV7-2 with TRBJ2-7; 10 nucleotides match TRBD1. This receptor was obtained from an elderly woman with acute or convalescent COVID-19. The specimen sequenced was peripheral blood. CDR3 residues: CASSLVGQGHYEQYF. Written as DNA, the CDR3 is TGTGCCAGCAGCTTAGTGGGACAGGGGCACTACGAGCAGTACTTC. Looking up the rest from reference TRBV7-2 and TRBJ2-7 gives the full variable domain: GAGVSQSPSNKVTEKGKDVELRCDPISGHTALYWYRQSLGQGLEFLIYFQGNSAPDKSGLPSDRFSAERTGGSVSTLTIQRTQQEDSAVYLCASSLVGQGHYEQYFGPGTRLTVT.